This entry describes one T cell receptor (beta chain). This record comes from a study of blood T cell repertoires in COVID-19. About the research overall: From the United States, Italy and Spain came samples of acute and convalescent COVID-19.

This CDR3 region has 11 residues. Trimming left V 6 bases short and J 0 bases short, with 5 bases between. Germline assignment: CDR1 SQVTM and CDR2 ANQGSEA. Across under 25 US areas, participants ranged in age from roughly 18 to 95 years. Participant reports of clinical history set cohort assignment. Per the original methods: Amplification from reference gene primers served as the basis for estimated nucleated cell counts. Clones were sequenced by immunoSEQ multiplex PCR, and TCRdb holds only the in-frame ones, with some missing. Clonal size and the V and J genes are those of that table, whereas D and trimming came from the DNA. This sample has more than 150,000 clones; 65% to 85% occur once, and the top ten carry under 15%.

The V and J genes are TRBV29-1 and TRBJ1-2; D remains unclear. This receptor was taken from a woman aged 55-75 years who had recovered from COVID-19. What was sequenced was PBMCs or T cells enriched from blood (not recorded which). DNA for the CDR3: TGCAGCGTGGAGGCTAACTATGGCTACACCTTC. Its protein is CSVEANYGYTF.